Below, one T cell receptor beta chain is given with its context. Its target is unknown. The sample comes from a study of beta chain features in type 1 diabetes. Naive, central memory, regulatory and stem cell-like memory cells within the CD4+ compartment were sorted using CD45RO/CCR7/CD25/CD127/CD95/CD27. Sorting produced populations that all topped 98% purity. Reverse transcription of all isolated RNA meant that expressed TCRB transcripts were sequenced. Measured with immunoSEQ multiplex PCR; TCRdb has only the in-frame clones, and not every one. The repertoire has about 340,000 clones, about 14% of them found once; the top ten carry roughly 0.015%. This CDR3 region has 14 residues. V dropped 3 bases and J dropped 9 bases, with 17 bases sitting between them. CDR1 and CDR2 from the germline V gene are SGHNT and YYREEE (reference sequence). Study outcomes and limitations: In every one of the four CD4+ subsets, TCRB CDR3s were moderately but significantly shorter in Type 1 diabetes patients. Patients with type 1 diabetes carried fewer insertions and had more deletions at their VDJ junctions. Comparison showed that naive, central memory and Treg TCRB repertoires appeared more similar among patients than among healthy donors.

The clonotype was recovered from a woman between 18 and 29 years old with type 1 diabetes. Sequencing was performed on naive CD4+ T cells from blood. This rearrangement joins TRBV5-4 to TRBJ2-3, with D perhaps TRBD2 (6 bases). The CDR3 sequence is CASSSGDSTGTQYF. The CDR3 DNA reads as TGTGCCAGCAGCTCGGGGGACTCCACGGGGACGCAGTATTTT.